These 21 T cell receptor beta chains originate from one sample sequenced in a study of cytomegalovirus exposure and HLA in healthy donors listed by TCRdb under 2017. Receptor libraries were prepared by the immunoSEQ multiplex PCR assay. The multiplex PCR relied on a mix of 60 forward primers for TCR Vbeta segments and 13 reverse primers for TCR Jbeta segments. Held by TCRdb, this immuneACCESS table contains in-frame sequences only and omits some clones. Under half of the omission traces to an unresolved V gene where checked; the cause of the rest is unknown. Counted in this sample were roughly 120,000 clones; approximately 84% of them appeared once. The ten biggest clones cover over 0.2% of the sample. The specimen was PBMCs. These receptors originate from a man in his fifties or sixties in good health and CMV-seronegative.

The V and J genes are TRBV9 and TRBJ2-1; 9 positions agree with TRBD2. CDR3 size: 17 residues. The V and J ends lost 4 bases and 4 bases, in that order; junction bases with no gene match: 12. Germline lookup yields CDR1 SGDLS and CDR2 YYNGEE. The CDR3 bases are TGTGCCAGCAGCACCACCGTTTCCCTAGCGGGATACAATGAGCAGTTCTTC. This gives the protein CASSTTVSLAGYNEQFF.

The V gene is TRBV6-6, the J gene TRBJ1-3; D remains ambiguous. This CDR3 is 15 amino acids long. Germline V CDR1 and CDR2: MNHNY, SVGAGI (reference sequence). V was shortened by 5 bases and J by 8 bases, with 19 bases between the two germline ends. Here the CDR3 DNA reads TGTGCCAGCAGTGCCCTCAAAGAGGGAGTTGACACCATATATTTT. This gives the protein CASSALKEGVDTIYF.

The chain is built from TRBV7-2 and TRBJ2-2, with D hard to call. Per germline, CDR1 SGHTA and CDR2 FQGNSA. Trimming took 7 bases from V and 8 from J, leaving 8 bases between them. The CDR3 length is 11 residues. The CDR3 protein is CASTSGGELFF. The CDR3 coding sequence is TGTGCCAGCACTAGTGGGGGGGAGCTGTTTTTT.

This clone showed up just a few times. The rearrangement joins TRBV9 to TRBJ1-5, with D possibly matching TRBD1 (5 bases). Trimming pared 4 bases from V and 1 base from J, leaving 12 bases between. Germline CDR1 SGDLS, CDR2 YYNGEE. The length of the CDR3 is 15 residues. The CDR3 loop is CASSPTWGSNQPQHF. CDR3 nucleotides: TGTGCCAGCAGCCCCACCTGGGGCAGCAATCAGCCCCAGCATTTT.

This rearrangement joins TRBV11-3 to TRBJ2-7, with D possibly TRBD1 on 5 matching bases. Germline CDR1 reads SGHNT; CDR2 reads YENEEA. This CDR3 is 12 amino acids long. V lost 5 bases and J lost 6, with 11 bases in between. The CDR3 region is CASSLRDSEQYF. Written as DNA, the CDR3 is TGTGCCAGCAGCCTCAGGGATTCCGAGCAGTACTTC.

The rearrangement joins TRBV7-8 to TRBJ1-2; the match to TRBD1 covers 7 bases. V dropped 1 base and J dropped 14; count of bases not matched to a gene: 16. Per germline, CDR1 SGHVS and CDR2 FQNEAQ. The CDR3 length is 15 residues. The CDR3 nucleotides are TGTGCCAGCAGCTTAGGTCGGGGACAGCCCTTCCCTCCGACCTTC. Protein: CASSLGRGQPFPPTF.

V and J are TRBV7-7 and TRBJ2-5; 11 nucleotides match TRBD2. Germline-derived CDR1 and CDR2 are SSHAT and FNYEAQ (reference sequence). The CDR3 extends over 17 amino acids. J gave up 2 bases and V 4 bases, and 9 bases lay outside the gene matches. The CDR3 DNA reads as TGTGCCAGCAGCTCGGGACTAGCGGAGGGTGTACAAGAGACCCAGTACTTC. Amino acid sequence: CASSSGLAEGVQETQYF. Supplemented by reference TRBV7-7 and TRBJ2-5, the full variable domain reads GAGVSQSPRYKVTKRGQDVTLRCDPISSHATLYWYQQALGQGPEFLTYFNYEAQPDKSGLPSDRFSAERPEGSISTLTIQRTEQRDSAMYRCASSSGLAEGVQETQYFGPGTRLLVL.

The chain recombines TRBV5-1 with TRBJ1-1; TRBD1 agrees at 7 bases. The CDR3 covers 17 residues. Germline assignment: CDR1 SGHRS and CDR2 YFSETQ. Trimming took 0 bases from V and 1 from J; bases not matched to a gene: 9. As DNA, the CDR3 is TGCGCCAGCAGCTTGGAACTCCCGGGACAGAGGAACACTGAAGCTTTCTTT. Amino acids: CASSLELPGQRNTEAFF.

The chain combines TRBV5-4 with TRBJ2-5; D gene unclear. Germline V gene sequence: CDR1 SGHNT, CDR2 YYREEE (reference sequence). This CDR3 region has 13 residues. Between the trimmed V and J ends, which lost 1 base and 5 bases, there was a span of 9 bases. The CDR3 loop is CASSLIRAETQYF. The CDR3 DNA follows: TGTGCCAGCAGCTTGATACGAGCGGAGACCCAGTACTTC. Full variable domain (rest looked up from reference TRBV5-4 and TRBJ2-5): ETGVTQSPTHLIKTRGQQVTLRCSSQSGHNTVSWYQQALGQGPQFIFQYYREEENGRGNFPPRFSGLQFPNYSSELNVNALELDDSALYLCASSLIRAETQYFGPGTRLLVL.

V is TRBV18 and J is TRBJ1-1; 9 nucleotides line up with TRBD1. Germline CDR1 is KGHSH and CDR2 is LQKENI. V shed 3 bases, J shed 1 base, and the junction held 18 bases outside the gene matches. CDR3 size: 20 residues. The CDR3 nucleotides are TGTGCCAGCTCACCGGCGCTCAGCGGGACAGGGACGTCGGAGAACACTGAAGCTTTCTTT. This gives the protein CASSPALSGTGTSENTEAFF.

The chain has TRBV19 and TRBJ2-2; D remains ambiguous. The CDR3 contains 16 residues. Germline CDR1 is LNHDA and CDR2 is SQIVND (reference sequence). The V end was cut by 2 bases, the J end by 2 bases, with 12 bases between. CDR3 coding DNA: TGTGCCAGTAGTATATCTTTCAGACTTAACACCGGGGAGCTGTTTTTT. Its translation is CASSISFRLNTGELFF.

As DNA, the CDR3 is TGTGCCAGTAGAACAAGGGGGACGGCAGATACGCAGTATTTT. As protein: CASRTRGTADTQYF. The chain carries TRBV19 and TRBJ2-3, with D possibly TRBD1 on 6 matching bases. This CDR3 has 14 residues. V shed 6 bases and J shed 4 bases, with 14 bases lying between them. Germline V CDR1 and CDR2: LNHDA, SQIVND (reference sequence).

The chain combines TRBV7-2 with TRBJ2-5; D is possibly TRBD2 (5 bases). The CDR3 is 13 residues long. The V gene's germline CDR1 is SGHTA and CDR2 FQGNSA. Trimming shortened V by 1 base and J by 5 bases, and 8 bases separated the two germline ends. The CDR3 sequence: CASSLGGVETQYF. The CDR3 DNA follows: TGTGCCAGCAGCTTAGGGGGAGTTGAGACCCAGTACTTC.

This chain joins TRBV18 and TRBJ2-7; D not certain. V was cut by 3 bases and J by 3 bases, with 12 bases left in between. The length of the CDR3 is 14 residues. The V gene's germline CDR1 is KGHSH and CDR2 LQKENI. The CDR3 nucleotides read TGTGCCAGCTCACCGACTGGATCTCGCTACGAGCAGTACTTC. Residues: CASSPTGSRYEQYF. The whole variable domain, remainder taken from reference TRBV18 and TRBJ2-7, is NAGVMQNPRHLVRRRGQEARLRCSPMKGHSHVYWYRQLPEEGLKFMVYLQKENIIDESGMPKERFSAEFPKEGPSILRIQQVVRGDSAAYFCASSPTGSRYEQYFGPGTRLTVT.

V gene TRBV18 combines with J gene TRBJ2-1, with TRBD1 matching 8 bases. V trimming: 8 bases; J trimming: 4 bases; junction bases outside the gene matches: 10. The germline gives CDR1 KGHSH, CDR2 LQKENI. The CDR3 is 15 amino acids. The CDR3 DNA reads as TGTGCCAGCCCCCTACCGGGACAGGCTTACAATGAGCAGTTCTTC. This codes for CASPLPGQAYNEQFF.

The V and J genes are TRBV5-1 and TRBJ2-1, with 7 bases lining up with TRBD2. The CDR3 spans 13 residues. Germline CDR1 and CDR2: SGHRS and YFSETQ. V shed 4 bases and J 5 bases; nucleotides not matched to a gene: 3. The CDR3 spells CASSTGLNNEQFF. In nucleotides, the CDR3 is TGCGCCAGCAGCACGGGACTAAACAATGAGCAGTTCTTC.

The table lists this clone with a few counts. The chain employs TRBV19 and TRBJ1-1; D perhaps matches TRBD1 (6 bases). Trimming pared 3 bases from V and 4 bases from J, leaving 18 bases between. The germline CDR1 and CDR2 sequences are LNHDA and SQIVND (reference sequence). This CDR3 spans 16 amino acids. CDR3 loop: CASSIRQAGAGTEAFF. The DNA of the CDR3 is TGTGCCAGTAGTATCAGACAGGCGGGGGCCGGCACTGAAGCTTTCTTT.

CDR3 bases: TGTGCCAGTAGACCCTTAACTAGCGGCGCTAACAATGAGCAGTTCTTC. Amino acids: CASRPLTSGANNEQFF. J is TRBJ2-1 and V is TRBV19; 8 bases fit TRBD2. This CDR3 spans 16 amino acids. With V trimmed by 6 bases and J by 5 bases, 12 bases remained unmatched. Germline-derived CDR1 and CDR2 are LNHDA and SQIVND (reference sequence).

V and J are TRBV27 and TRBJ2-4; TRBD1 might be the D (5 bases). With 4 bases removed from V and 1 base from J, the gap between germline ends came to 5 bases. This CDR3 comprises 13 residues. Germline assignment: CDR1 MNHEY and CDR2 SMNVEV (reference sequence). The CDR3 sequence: CASSSGAKNIQYF. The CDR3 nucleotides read TGTGCCAGCAGTTCAGGGGCCAAAAACATTCAGTACTTC.

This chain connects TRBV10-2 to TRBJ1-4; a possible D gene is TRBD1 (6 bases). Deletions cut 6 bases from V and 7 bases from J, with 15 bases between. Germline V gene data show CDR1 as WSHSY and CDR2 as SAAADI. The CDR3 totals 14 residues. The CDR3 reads CASRVRGGSEKLFF. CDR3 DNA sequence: TGCGCCAGCAGAGTCAGGGGCGGAAGTGAAAAACTGTTTTTT.

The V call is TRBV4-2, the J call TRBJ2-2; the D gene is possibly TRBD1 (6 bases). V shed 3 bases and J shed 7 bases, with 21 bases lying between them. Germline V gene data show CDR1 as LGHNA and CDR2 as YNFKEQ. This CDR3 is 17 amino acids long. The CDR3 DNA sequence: TGTGCCAGCAGCCACTCCTCCCAGTTTGGGGGACACGGGGAGCTGTTTTTT. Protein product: CASSHSSQFGGHGELFF.